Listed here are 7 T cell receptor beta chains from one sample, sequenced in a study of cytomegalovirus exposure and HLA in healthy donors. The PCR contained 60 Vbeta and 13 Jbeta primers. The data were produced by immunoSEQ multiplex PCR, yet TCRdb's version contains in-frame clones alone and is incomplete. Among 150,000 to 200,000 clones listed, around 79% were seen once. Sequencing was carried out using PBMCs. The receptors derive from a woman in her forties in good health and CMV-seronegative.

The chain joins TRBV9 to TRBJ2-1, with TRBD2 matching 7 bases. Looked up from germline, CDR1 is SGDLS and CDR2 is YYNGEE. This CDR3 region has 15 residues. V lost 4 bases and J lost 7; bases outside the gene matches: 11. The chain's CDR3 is CASSTPLAAVNEQFF. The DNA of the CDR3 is TGTGCCAGCAGCACCCCCCTAGCGGCGGTAAATGAGCAGTTCTTC.

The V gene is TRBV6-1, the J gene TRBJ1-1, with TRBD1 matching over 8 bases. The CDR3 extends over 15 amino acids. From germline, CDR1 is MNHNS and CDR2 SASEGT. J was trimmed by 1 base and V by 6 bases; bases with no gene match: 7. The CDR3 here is CASSHTGTGNTEAFF. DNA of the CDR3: TGTGCCAGCAGCCATACCGGGACAGGGAACACTGAAGCTTTCTTT.

The DNA of the CDR3 is TGCAGTGCCCTTGGACAGGGCGAGCAGTTCTTC. It is translated as CSALGQGEQFF. The genes are TRBV20-1 and TRBJ2-1, with TRBD1 matching over 8 bases. The CDR3 consists of 11 residues. Germline V gene data show CDR1 as DFQATT and CDR2 as SNEGSKA (reference sequence). V dropped 6 bases and J dropped 10; count of bases not matched to a gene: 5.

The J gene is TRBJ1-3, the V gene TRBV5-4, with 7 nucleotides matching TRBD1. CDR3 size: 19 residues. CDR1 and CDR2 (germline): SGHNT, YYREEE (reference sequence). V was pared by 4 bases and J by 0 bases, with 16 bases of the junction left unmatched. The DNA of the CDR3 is TGTGCCAGCAGCCCGGGAGGGGGCGGGGTACGAAACTCTGGAAACACCATATATTTT. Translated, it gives CASSPGGGGVRNSGNTIYF.

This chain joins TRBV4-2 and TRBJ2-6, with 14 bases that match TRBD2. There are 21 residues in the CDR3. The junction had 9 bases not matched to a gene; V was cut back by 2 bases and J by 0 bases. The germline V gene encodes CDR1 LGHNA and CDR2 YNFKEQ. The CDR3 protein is CASSQFGLAGGQFSGANVLTF. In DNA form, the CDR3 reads TGTGCCAGCAGCCAATTCGGACTAGCGGGGGGCCAATTCTCTGGGGCCAACGTCCTGACTTTC.

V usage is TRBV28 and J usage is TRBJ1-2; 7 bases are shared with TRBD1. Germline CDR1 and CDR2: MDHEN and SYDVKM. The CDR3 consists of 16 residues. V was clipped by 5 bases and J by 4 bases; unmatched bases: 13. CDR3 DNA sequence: TGTGCCAGCAGTCCTCCGAATCCCGGGACAGCCTATGGCTACACCTTC. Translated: CASSPPNPGTAYGYTF.

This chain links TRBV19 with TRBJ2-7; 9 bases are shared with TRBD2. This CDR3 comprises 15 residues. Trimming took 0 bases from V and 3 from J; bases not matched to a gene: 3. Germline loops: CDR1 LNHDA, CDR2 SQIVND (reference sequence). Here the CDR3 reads CASSIDAGGSYEQYF. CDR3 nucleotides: TGTGCCAGTAGTATAGATGCGGGGGGGAGCTACGAGCAGTACTTC.